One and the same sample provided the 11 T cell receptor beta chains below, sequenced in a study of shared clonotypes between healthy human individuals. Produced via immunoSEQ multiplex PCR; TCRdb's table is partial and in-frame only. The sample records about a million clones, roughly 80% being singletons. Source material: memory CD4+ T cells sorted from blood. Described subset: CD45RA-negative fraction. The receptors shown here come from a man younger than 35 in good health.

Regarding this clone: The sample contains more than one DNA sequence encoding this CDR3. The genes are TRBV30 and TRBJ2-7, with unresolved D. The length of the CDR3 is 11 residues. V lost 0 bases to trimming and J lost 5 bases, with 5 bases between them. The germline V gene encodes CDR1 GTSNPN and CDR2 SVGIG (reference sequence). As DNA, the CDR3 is TGTGCCTGGAGTGTAAGAGACGAGCAGTACTTC. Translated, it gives CAWSVRDEQYF.

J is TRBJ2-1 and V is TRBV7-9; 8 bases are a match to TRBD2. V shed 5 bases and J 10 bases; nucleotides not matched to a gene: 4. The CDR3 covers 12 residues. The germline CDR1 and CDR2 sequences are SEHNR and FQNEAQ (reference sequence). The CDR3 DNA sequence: TGTGCCAGCAGCCAAGGACTAGCCGAGCAGTTCTTC. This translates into CASSQGLAEQFF.

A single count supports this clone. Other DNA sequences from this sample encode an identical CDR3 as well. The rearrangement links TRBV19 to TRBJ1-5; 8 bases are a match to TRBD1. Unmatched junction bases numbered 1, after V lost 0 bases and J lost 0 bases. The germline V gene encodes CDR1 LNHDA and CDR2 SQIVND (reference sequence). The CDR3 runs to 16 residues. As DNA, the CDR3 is TGTGCCAGTAGTATAGACAGGGGGCGTAGCAATCAGCCCCAGCATTTT. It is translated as CASSIDRGRSNQPQHF.

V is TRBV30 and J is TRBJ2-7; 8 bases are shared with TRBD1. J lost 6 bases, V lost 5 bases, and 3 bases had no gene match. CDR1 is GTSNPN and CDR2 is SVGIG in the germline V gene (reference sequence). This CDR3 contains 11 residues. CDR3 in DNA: TGTGCCTGGGCAGGGGGCGTCGAGCAGTACTTC. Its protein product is CAWAGGVEQYF.

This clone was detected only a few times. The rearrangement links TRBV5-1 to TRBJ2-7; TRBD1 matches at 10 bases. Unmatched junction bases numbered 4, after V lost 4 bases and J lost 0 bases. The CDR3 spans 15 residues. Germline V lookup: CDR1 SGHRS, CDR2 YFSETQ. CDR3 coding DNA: TGCGCCAGCAGCCCCCGGGACAGGGGCTCCTACGAGCAGTACTTC. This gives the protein CASSPRDRGSYEQYF.

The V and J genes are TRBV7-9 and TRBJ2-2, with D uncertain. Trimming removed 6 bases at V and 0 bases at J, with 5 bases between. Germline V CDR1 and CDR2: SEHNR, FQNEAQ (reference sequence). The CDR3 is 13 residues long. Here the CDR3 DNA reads TGTGCCAGCAGAGGGTCGAACACCGGGGAGCTGTTTTTT. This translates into CASRGSNTGELFF.

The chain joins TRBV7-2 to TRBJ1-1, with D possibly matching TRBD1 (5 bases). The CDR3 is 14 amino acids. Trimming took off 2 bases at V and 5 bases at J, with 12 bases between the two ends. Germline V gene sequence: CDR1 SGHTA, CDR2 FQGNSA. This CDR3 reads CASSLFGGWTEAFF. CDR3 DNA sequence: TGTGCCAGCAGCTTATTTGGGGGTTGGACTGAAGCTTTCTTT.

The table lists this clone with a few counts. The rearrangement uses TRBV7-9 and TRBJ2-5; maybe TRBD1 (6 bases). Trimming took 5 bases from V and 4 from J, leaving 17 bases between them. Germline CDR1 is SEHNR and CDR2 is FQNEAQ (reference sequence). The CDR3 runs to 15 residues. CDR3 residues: CASSLLGQGSETQYF. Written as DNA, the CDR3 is TGTGCCAGCAGCCTTCTGGGGCAGGGGTCAGAGACCCAGTACTTC. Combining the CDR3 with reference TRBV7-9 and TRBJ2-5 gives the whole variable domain DTGVSQNPRHKITKRGQNVTFRCDPISEHNRLYWYRQTLGQGPEFLTYFQNEAQLEKSRLLSDRFSAERPKGSFSTLEIQRTEQGDSAMYLCASSLLGQGSETQYFGPGTRLLVL.

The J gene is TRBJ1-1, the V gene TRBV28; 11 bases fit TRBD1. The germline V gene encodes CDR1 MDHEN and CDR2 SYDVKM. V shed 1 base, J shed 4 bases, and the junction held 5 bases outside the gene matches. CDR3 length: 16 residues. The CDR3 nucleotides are TGTGCCAGCAGTTTATTGGGACAGGGGGTAAGCACTGAAGCTTTCTTT. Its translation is CASSLLGQGVSTEAFF. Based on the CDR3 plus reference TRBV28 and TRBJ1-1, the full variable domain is DVKVTQSSRYLVKRTGEKVFLECVQDMDHENMFWYRQDPGLGLRLIYFSYDVKMKEKGDIPEGYSVSREKKERFSLILESASTNQTSMYLCASSLLGQGVSTEAFFGQGTRLTVV.

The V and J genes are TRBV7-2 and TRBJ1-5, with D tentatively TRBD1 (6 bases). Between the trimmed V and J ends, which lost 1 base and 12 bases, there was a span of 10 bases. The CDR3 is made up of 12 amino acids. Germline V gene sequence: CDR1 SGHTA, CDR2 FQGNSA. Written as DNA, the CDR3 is TGTGCCAGCAGCTTAGAGGGGGGTGACCAGCATTTT. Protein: CASSLEGGDQHF.

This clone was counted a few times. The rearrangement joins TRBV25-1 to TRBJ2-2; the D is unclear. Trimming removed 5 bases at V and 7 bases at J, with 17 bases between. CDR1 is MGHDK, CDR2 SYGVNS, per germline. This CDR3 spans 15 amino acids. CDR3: CASSPTTVEVGELFF. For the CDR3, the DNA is TGTGCCAGCAGTCCCACAACTGTTGAGGTCGGGGAGCTGTTTTTT.